These 8 T cell receptor beta chains came from one sample sequenced in a study of cytomegalovirus exposure and HLA in healthy donors. The method was immunoSEQ multiplex PCR; TCRdb's version includes in-frame clones alone and lacks a portion of them. The table lists roughly 260,000 clones, approximately 90% of them singletons. The sequencing input was PBMCs. Receptors were obtained from a man younger than 30 in good health and CMV-seronegative.

As concerns this clone: At one end, the junction sequence differs from germline, possibly due to a read error. The V and J genes are TRBV7-8 and TRBJ2-7; no definite D call. Germline CDR1 reads SGHVS; CDR2 reads FQNEAQ. This CDR3 has 11 residues. DNA for the CDR3: TGTGCCAGCAGCTTGTCCTTCGAGCAGTACTTC. It codes for CASSLSFEQYF.

The chain recombines TRBV4-3 with TRBJ2-5; weak D call: TRBD2 (6 bases). The germline V gene encodes CDR1 LGHNA and CDR2 YSLEER. The CDR3 is made up of 16 amino acids. V was pared by 0 bases and J by 1 base, with 12 bases between. In nucleotides, the CDR3 is TGCGCCAGCAGCCAAGAAGGTTTCGGGAGCCAAGAGACCCAGTACTTC. Encoded protein: CASSQEGFGSQETQYF.

CDR3 nucleotide sequence: TGTGCCAGCAGCTTAGGTTTAGGCGGAGCCTATGGCTACACCTTC. The encoded protein is CASSLGLGGAYGYTF. The gene calls are TRBV7-2 and TRBJ1-2; D is unclear. Trimming pared 1 base from V and 4 bases from J, leaving 13 bases between. Per the germline V gene, CDR1 is SGHTA and CDR2 is FQGNSA. The CDR3 has 15 residues. The entire variable domain, with the rest obtained from reference TRBV7-2 and TRBJ1-2, is as follows: GAGVSQSPSNKVTEKGKDVELRCDPISGHTALYWYRQSLGQGLEFLIYFQGNSAPDKSGLPSDRFSAERTGGSVSTLTIQRTQQEDSAVYLCASSLGLGGAYGYTFGSGTRLTVV.

The CDR3 region has the DNA TGCGCCAGCAGCTTGGGGGCCGTAATATCTGGTCAAGAGACCCAGTACTTC. This sequence encodes CASSLGAVISGQETQYF. The J gene is TRBJ2-5, the V gene TRBV5-1; D remains ambiguous. The CDR3 runs 17 residues. Trimming took 0 bases from V and 2 from J, leaving 17 bases between them. CDR1 and CDR2 from the germline V gene are SGHRS and YFSETQ.

The chain uses TRBV7-2 and TRBJ1-5, with 8 bases aligning to TRBD1. CDR1 SGHTA and CDR2 FQGNSA come from the germline V gene. The CDR3 spans 17 residues. J lost 11 bases, V lost 1 base, and 16 bases had no gene match. Here the CDR3 DNA reads TGTGCCAGCAGCTTAGAACCCCCAGACAGGGGACGAGGGGCCCAGCATTTT. Translation gives CASSLEPPDRGRGAQHF.

The chain employs TRBV6-6 and TRBJ1-6, with D perhaps TRBD1 (5 bases). Trimming removed 7 bases from V and 10 bases from J, with 23 bases in between. The CDR3 has 16 amino acids. In germline, CDR1 is MNHNY, CDR2 SVGAGI (reference sequence). The CDR3 region is CASTSRDRGAGSPLHF. The CDR3 region has the DNA TGTGCCAGCACCTCCCGGGACCGAGGGGCGGGATCACCCCTCCACTTT.

The gene calls are TRBV28 and TRBJ2-3; no firm D call. The germline V and J ends were trimmed by 3 bases and 1 base, with 14 bases remaining between them. The germline V gene has CDR1 MDHEN and CDR2 SYDVKM. This CDR3 comprises 16 residues. CDR3 nucleotides: TGTGCCAGCAGTTTTAACGGTGAGCAGGGCACAGATACGCAGTATTTT. Protein sequence: CASSFNGEQGTDTQYF. Filled out from reference TRBV28 and TRBJ2-3, the complete variable domain reads DVKVTQSSRYLVKRTGEKVFLECVQDMDHENMFWYRQDPGLGLRLIYFSYDVKMKEKGDIPEGYSVSREKKERFSLILESASTNQTSMYLCASSFNGEQGTDTQYFGPGTRLTVL.

The V and J genes are TRBV14 and TRBJ2-1; 11 positions agree with TRBD2. Per germline, CDR1 SGHDN and CDR2 FVKESK. V shed 8 bases and J 4 bases; nucleotides not matched to a gene: 4. The CDR3 extends over 14 amino acids. DNA of the CDR3: TGTGCCAGCGGTAGCGGGGGGGTTTACAATGAGCAGTTCTTC. Translated, it gives CASGSGGVYNEQFF.